The 6 T cell receptor beta chains presented below share a single source sample, sequenced in a study of CD8+ T cells in alopecia areata. Extraction and reverse transcription of RNA yielded cDNA as the sequencing template. The table came from immunoSEQ multiplex PCR; TCRdb's copy has only in-frame clones and leaves some out. The data show about 150,000 clones, with 85% to 90% seen just once and approximately 16% held by the top ten. The sample was CD8+ T cells sorted from blood, taken at week 0. These receptors all stem from a human donor with alopecia areata.

The J gene is TRBJ2-7, the V gene TRBV6-1; D is undetermined. The germline V and J ends were trimmed by 2 bases and 3 bases, with 8 bases remaining between them. The CDR3 loop spans 13 amino acids. Germline CDR1 is MNHNS and CDR2 is SASEGT. CDR3 nucleotide sequence: TGTGCCAGCAGTGAATCCGAGCGCTACGAGCAGTACTTC. Translation: CASSESERYEQYF.

The chain employs TRBV4-1 and TRBJ1-2; unclear D gene. This CDR3 is built from 18 residues. V lost 4 bases to trimming and J lost 4 bases, with 25 bases between them. The germline V gene encodes CDR1 MGHRA and CDR2 YSYEKL. The CDR3 is CASSPQAGRYPPSYGYTF. The DNA of the CDR3 is TGCGCCAGCAGCCCACAAGCTGGCCGCTACCCACCCTCCTATGGCTACACCTTC.

The chain joins TRBV29-1 to TRBJ2-7; D unclear. CDR3 length: 14 amino acids. In germline, CDR1 is SQVTM, CDR2 ANQGSEA. Trimming took off 6 bases at V and 0 bases at J, with 15 bases between the two ends. CDR3: CSVYFLDHSYEQYF. DNA for the CDR3: TGCAGCGTATACTTTCTGGACCACTCCTACGAGCAGTACTTC.

The chain is built from TRBV10-3 and TRBJ2-7; 10 bases match TRBD2. V lost 7 bases to trimming and J lost 2 bases; unmatched junction nucleotides: 8. Looked up from germline, CDR1 is ENHRY and CDR2 is SYGVKD. This CDR3 has 15 residues. CDR3 in amino acids: CAIKPGLAYAYEQYF. CDR3 DNA: TGTGCCATCAAACCGGGACTAGCGTACGCCTACGAGCAGTACTTC.

The genes are TRBV27 and TRBJ2-1, with D unclear. V was shortened by 6 bases and J by 10 bases, with 13 bases between the two germline ends. Germline V lookup: CDR1 MNHEY, CDR2 SMNVEV (reference sequence). CDR3 size: 12 residues. DNA of the CDR3: TGTGCCAGCAGCCGAACGCAGGAGGAGCAGTTCTTC. This gives the protein CASSRTQEEQFF.

The chain combines TRBV27 with TRBJ2-1, with unresolved D. Germline CDR1 and CDR2: MNHEY and SMNVEV (reference sequence). There are 12 residues in the CDR3. Trimming removed 5 bases at V and 4 bases at J, with 6 bases between. Written as DNA, the CDR3 is TGTGCCAGCAGTCTACTTTACAATGAGCAGTTCTTC. Translation gives CASSLLYNEQFF.